This T cell receptor (beta chain) was recovered during a study of OX40 agonist ivuxolimab in advanced cancers. Overall study: Dose-escalation cases comprised hepatocellular carcinoma, melanoma, renal cell or head and neck cancer. Those enrolled were 82.7% male, with a mean age of around 60 years and ages from about 20 to 85. Study-wide points: Expanded peripheral T cell antigen specificity was not determined.

The CDR3 consists of 15 residues. Germline V gene data show CDR1 as SGHNT and CDR2 as YENEEA. V was shortened by 1 base and J by 6 bases, with 10 bases between the two germline ends. Profiled with immunoSEQ multiplex PCR; TCRdb holds only in-frame clones, not every one. This sample has around 60,000 clones; about four fifths occur once, and the top ten carry more than 1.4%. In the case of this clone: Its antigen remains unknown.

The receptor was isolated from an adult with an advanced solid tumor such as melanoma, head and neck, liver or kidney cancer. The source material was CD4+ or CD8+ T cells sorted from blood, sampled in a trial of the OX40 agonist ivuxolimab. V is TRBV11-3 and J is TRBJ1-6; no reliable D call. CDR3 in DNA: TGTGCCAGCAGCTTAGCGAGGCAGGCTAATTCACCCCTCCACTTT. Amino acid sequence: CASSLARQANSPLHF. Filled out from reference TRBV11-3 and TRBJ1-6, the complete variable domain reads EAGVVQSPRYKIIEKKQPVAFWCNPISGHNTLYWYLQNLGQGPELLIRYENEEAVDDSQLPKDRFSAERLKGVDSTLKIQPAELGDSAVYLCASSLARQANSPLHFGNGTRLTVT.